This T cell receptor (beta chain) is from a study of OX40 agonist ivuxolimab in advanced cancers. For the study at large: Intravenous ivuxolimab was administered to patients every 2 weeks at 0.01 to 10 mg/kg. Prior therapy, whether anti-PD-1, anti-PD-L1 or anti-CTLA-4, was allowed, and roughly 40% had some.

The germline V gene encodes CDR1 MDHEN and CDR2 SYDVKM. CDR3 size: 14 residues. Trimming stripped 3 bases from V and 1 base from J, with 9 bases between. The table came from immunoSEQ multiplex PCR; TCRdb's copy has only in-frame clones and leaves some out. The repertoire holds about 63,000 clones, with around nine tenths as singletons. Peripheral blood came from all dose cohorts at three timepoints. On this clone itself: What it binds is not known.

General study points: Dosing at 0.1 to 3.0 mg/kg was accompanied by clonal expansion of CD4+ and CD8+ blood T cells by week 6.

This material consisted of CD4+ or CD8+ T cells sorted from blood, taken in a trial of the OX40 agonist ivuxolimab. The chain couples TRBV28 to TRBJ1-1; no reliable D call. The receptor comes from an adult with an advanced solid tumor such as melanoma, head and neck, liver or kidney cancer. The CDR3 here is CASSFGEGNTEAFF. CDR3 in DNA: TGTGCCAGCAGTTTCGGGGAGGGGAACACTGAAGCTTTCTTT.